The 10 T cell receptor beta chains in this list originate from one sample, sequenced in a study of read filtering for tumor transcriptome and immune sequencing. From about 400 ng of RNA, a library with molecular barcoded alpha/delta and beta/gamma adaptors was made. In TCRdb, the reads were re-called with MiXCR into one record per CDR3 protein. Of fewer than 100,000 distinct CDR3 sequences in the sample, around 12% were seen once. Material: a population of CD138-negative cells sorted from bone marrow. The receptor set was obtained from a donor over 35 with multiple myeloma.

This clonotype has at least ten counts. The chain recombines TRBV3-1 with TRBJ1-2, with 7 bases lining up with TRBD1. This CDR3 has 13 amino acids. After removal of 6 bases from V and 8 bases from J, the junction contained 9 bases not matched to a gene. From germline, CDR1 is LGHDT and CDR2 YNNKEL (reference sequence). CDR3 in amino acids: CASRRQGTQGYTF. In DNA, the CDR3 is TGTGCCAGCAGGCGACAGGGTACGCAGGGCTACACCTTC.

In its sample, this clonotype was seen many times. For the CDR3, the DNA is TGTGCCAGCAGTGAAGGGACTAGCGGACGTTCAAGGGCCAACGTCCTGACTTTC. Protein product: CASSEGTSGRSRANVLTF. The rearrangement uses TRBV2 and TRBJ2-6, with TRBD2 matching 10 bases. V shed 1 base and J 5 bases; nucleotides not matched to a gene: 8. This CDR3 comprises 18 residues. Germline CDR1 is SNHLY and CDR2 is FYNNEI.

In its sample, this clonotype was seen many times. The genes are TRBV7-2 and TRBJ1-4; D is ambiguous. Germline lookup yields CDR1 SGHTA and CDR2 FQGNSA. V lost 1 base and J 7 bases, leaving 10 bases between the germline ends. The CDR3 length is 14 residues. The CDR3 coding sequence is TGTGCCAGCAGCTTAGGAACCTTGGGTGAAAAACTGTTTTTT. Translating gives CASSLGTLGEKLFF.

This clonotype has a count of ten or more. The gene calls are TRBV20-1 and TRBJ2-7; TRBD2 agrees at 9 bases. The V gene's germline CDR1 is DFQATT and CDR2 SNEGSKA (reference sequence). Germline trimming cut 5 bases from V and 1 base from J; bases unmatched to any gene: 9. The CDR3 sequence is 15 residues long. CDR3 sequence: CSASFSGLASYEQYF. The CDR3 nucleotides are TGCAGTGCTTCTTTTTCGGGACTAGCTTCCTACGAGCAGTACTTC.

This clonotype has at least ten counts. The chain employs TRBV3-1 and TRBJ2-3; tentatively, D is TRBD2 (6 bases). From germline, CDR1 is LGHDT and CDR2 YNNKEL (reference sequence). The CDR3 is 15 amino acids. Trimming removed 6 bases from V and 3 bases from J, with 16 bases in between. In DNA form, the CDR3 reads TGTGCCAGCAGTCCCTTCCCGGGAGCTACAGATACGCAGTATTTT. Amino acids: CASSPFPGATDTQYF.

This clonotype occurred many times. The chain employs TRBV18 and TRBJ1-1; tentatively, D is TRBD1 (6 bases). This CDR3 has 13 residues. The germline gives CDR1 KGHSH, CDR2 LQKENI. Deletions cut 6 bases from V and 3 bases from J, with 11 bases between. The CDR3 nucleotides are TGTGCCAGCTCTTCGGGACAATACACTGAAGCTTTCTTT. The encoded protein is CASSSGQYTEAFF.

This clonotype was detected ten times or more. The chain employs TRBV27 and TRBJ2-2; D perhaps matches TRBD2 (6 bases). The CDR3 consists of 15 residues. Germline-derived CDR1 and CDR2 are MNHEY and SMNVEV (reference sequence). The ends were cut back, 8 bases at V and 4 bases at J, with 17 bases in the middle. CDR3 nucleotide sequence: TGTGCCAGCGGGAAACGGGAGAGGGGCACCGGGGAGCTGTTTTTT. It translates to CASGKRERGTGELFF.

This clonotype was recorded at least ten times. J is TRBJ2-7 and V is TRBV6-2 or TRBV6-3; no definite D call. Germline V lookup: CDR1 MNHEY, CDR2 SVGEGT. The CDR3 sequence is 14 residues long. V was shortened by 4 bases and J by 4 bases, with 14 bases between the two germline ends. The DNA for the CDR3 is TGTGCCAGCAGTTCGATGGGGTATGGATACGAGCAGTACTTC. This sequence encodes CASSSMGYGYEQYF.

This clonotype was seen at least ten times. The chain joins TRBV20-1 to TRBJ2-7, with a possible D match to TRBD1 (5 bases). The V gene's germline CDR1 is DFQATT and CDR2 SNEGSKA (reference sequence). The V gene lost 0 bases and the J gene lost 0 bases, with 12 bases spanning the gap. The CDR3 length is 15 residues. CDR3 nucleotide sequence: TGCAGTGCTAGAGATTTGACAGATAGCTCCTACGAGCAGTACTTC. Its protein product is CSARDLTDSSYEQYF.

On this clonotype itself: The conserved phenylalanine or tryptophan is not found at the CDR3 terminus, so this likely reflects a read error. The chain couples TRBV5-1 to TRBJ2-5; TRBD2 matches 11 bases. This CDR3 contains 16 residues. CDR1 SGHRS and CDR2 YFSETQ come from the germline V gene. J was trimmed by 2 bases and V by 4 bases; bases with no gene match: 7. In DNA form, the CDR3 reads TGCGCCAGCAGCCTGGGACTAGCGGAGGTACAAGAGACCCAGTACCTC. It is translated as CASSLGLAEVQETQYL.